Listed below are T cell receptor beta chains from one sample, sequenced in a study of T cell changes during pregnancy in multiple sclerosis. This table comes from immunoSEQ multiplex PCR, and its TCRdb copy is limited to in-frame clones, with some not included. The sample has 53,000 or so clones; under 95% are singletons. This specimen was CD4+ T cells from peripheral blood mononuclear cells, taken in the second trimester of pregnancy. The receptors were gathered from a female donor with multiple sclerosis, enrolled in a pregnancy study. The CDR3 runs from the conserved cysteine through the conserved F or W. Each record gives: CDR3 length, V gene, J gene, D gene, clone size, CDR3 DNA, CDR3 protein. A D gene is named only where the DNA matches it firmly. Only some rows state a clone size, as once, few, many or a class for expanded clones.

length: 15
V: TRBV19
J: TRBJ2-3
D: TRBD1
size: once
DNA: TGTGCCAGTAGTCCCGCAGGGGGAAGGACAGATACGCAGTATTTT
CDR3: CASSPAGGRTDTQYF

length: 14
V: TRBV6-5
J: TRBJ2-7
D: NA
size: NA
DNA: TGTGCCAGCAGTTTCGACAGGCTCTCCTACGAGCAGTACTTC
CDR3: CASSFDRLSYEQYF

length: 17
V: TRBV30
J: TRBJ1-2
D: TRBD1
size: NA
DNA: TGTGCCTGGAGTGCTCAAACCGGGACAGGGTTCATCTATGGCTACACCTTC
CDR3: CAWSAQTGTGFIYGYTF

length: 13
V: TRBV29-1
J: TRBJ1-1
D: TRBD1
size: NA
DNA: TGCAGCGCCCGACAGGGGGCGAAGACTGAAGCTTTCTTT
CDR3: CSARQGAKTEAFF

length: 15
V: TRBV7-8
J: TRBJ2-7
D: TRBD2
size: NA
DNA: TGTGCCAGCAGCACGGGGGGTAGCGGGGGCTACGAGCAGTACTTC
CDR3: CASSTGGSGGYEQYF

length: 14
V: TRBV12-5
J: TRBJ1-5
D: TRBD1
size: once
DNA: TGTGCTAGTGCCCAGGGACAGGGGAATCAGCCCCAGCATTTT
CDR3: CASAQGQGNQPQHF

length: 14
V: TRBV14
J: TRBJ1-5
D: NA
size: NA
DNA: TGTGCCAGCAGCCAAGAACCTAACAGGGAGCCCCAGCATTTT
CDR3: CASSQEPNREPQHF

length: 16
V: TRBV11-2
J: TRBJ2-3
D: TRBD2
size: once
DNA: TGTGCCAGCAGCCCAATAGCGGGGCCGAGGGTGTCAACGCAGTATTTT
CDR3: CASSPIAGPRVSTQYF

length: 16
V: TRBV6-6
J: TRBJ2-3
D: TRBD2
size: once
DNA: TGTGCCAGCAAATCCGGACTAGCGGGGCCCCTGGATACGCAGTATTTT
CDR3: CASKSGLAGPLDTQYF

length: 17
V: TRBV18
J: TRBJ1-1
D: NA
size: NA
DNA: TGTGCCAGCTCACCGACACAGGGCGTTGGGAGGAACACTGAAGCTTTCTTT
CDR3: CASSPTQGVGRNTEAFF

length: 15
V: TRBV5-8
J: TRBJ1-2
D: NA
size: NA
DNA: TGTGCCAGCAGCTTGGCACGGGGGACCTTCTATGGCTACACCTTC
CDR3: CASSLARGTFYGYTF

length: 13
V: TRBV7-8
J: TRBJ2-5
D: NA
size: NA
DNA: TGTGCCAGCAACCCCCAGGCCGCAGGGACCCAGTACTTC
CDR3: CASNPQAAGTQYF

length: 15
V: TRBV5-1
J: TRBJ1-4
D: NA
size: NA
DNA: TGCGCCAGCAGCGACCGAGGGAGTGAAGGTGAAAAACTGTTTTTT
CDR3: CASSDRGSEGEKLFF

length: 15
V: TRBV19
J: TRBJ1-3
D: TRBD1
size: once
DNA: TGTGCCAGTAGTCCCAGGGGGCCCTCTGGAAACACCATATATTTT
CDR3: CASSPRGPSGNTIYF

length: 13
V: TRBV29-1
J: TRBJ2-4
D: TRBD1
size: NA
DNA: TGCAGCGTTCCCGGACAGGTCAAAAACATTCAGTACTTC
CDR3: CSVPGQVKNIQYF

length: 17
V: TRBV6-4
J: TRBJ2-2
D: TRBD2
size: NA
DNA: TGTGCCAGCAGTGTGGCTAGCGGGGGGATCAACACCGGGGAGCTGTTTTTT
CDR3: CASSVASGGINTGELFF

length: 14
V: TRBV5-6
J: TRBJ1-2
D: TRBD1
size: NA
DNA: TGTGCCAGCAGCTTCGGACAGGGGAACTATGGCTACACCTTC
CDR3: CASSFGQGNYGYTF

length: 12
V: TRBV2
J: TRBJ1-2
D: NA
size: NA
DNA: TGTGCCAGCAGTGGTTCTCGGGATGGCTACACCTTC
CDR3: CASSGSRDGYTF

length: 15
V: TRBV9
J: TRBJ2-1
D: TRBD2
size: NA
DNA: TGTGCCAGCAGCGTAGTGGCGGGGGGGCCAAGTGAGCAGTTCTTC
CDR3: CASSVVAGGPSEQFF

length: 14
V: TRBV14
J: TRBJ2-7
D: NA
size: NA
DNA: TGTGCCAGCAGCCCATGGGCAGGGATGGTAGAGCAGTACTTC
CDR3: CASSPWAGMVEQYF

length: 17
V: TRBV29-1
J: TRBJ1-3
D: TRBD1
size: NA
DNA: TGCAGCGTTCGCCGGGACAGGGACCCAAACTCTGGAAACACCATATATTTT
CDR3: CSVRRDRDPNSGNTIYF

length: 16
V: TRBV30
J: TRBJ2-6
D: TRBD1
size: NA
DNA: TGTGCCTGGCCGGGACAGGGTGGTGGCGGGGCCAACGTCCTGACTTTC
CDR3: CAWPGQGGGGANVLTF

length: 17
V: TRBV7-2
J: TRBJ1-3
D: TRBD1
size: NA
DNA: TGTGCCAGCAGCCCTGGCGGGACAGGGGTCTCTGGAAACACCATATATTTT
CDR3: CASSPGGTGVSGNTIYF

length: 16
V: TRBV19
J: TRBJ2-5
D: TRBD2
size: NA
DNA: TGTGCCAGTAGTATAGGGACTAGCGGGCGCCAAGAGACCCAGTACTTC
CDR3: CASSIGTSGRQETQYF

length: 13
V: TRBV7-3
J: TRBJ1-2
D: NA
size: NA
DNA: TGTGCCAGCAGCTTCAGGGGAGGGGATGGCTACACCTTC
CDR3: CASSFRGGDGYTF

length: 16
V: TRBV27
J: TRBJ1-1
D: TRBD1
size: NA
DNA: TGTGCCAGCAGTTTAAGGGCAGGGGGCAGGAGGACTGAAGCTTTCTTT
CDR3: CASSLRAGGRRTEAFF

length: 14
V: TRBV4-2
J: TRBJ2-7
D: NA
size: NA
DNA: TGTGCCAGCAGCCGAGACAGAGGGCTAGGGGAGCAGTACTTC
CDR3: CASSRDRGLGEQYF

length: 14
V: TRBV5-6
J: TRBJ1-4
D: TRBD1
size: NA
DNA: TGTGCCAGCAGCCCTCCGGGACAGGGTGAAAAACTGTTTTTT
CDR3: CASSPPGQGEKLFF

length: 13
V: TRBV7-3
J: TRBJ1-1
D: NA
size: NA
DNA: TGTGCCAGCAGCTTAGGCCGGAACACTGAAGCTTTCTTT
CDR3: CASSLGRNTEAFF

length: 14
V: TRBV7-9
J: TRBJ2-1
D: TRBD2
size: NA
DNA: TGTGCCAGCAGACTGGCGGGGGGGCCCAATGAGCAGTTCTTC
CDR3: CASRLAGGPNEQFF

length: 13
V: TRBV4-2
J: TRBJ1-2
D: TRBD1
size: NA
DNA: TGTGCCAGCAGCCAAGCAGGGGGCAATGGCTACACCTTC
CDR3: CASSQAGGNGYTF

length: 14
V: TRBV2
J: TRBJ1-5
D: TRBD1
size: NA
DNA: TGTGCCAGCAGGGGGGACAGCCCAACTCAGCCCCAGCATTTT
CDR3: CASRGDSPTQPQHF

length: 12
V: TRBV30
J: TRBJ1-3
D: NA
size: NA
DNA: TGTGCCTGGAGTGTACGCTACAACACCATATATTTT
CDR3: CAWSVRYNTIYF

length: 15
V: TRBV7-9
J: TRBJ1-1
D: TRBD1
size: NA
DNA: TGTGCCAGCAGCTTACTCGGGACAGGGGCCACTGAAGCTTTCTTT
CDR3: CASSLLGTGATEAFF

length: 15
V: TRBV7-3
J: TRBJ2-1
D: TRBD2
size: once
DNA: TGTGCCAGCAGCTACCAGCGGGGGGACTACAATGAGCAGTTCTTC
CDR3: CASSYQRGDYNEQFF

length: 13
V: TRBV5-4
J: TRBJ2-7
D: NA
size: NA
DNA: TGTGCCAGCAGCTTGGGCAGCTCCTACGAGCAGTACTTC
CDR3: CASSLGSSYEQYF

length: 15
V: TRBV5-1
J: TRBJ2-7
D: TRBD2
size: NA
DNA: TGCGCCAGCAGCCACCGCGGGGGGCCGACCTACGAGCAGTACTTC
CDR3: CASSHRGGPTYEQYF

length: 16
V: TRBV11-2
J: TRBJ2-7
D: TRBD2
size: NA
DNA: TGTGCCAGCAGCTTAGATCTAGCGGGGGGCCTCAACGAGCAGTACTTC
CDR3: CASSLDLAGGLNEQYF

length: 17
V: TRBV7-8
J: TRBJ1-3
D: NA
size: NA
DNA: TGTGCCAGCAGCTTAGAATTCAACCTTCTATCTGGAAACACCATATATTTT
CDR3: CASSLEFNLLSGNTIYF

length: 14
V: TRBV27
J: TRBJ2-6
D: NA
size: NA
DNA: TGTGCCAGCAGCTCCATCAGCCGGGTCAACGTCCTGACTTTC
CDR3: CASSSISRVNVLTF

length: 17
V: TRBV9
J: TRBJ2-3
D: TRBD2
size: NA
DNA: TGTGCCAGCAGCCTTCAAAGGGGAGGGACTGGCACAGATACGCAGTATTTT
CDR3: CASSLQRGGTGTDTQYF

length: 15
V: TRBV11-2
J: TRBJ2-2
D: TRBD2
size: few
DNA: TGTGCCAGCAGCTTAGCGGGAGGGAACACCGGGGAGCTGTTTTTT
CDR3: CASSLAGGNTGELFF

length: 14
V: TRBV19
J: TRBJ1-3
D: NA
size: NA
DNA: TGTGCCAGTAGTAACACAGCCTCTGGAAACACCATATATTTT
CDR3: CASSNTASGNTIYF

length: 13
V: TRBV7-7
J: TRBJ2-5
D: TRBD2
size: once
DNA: TGTGCCAGCAGCCGCACTAGCGTGGAGACCCAGTACTTC
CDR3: CASSRTSVETQYF

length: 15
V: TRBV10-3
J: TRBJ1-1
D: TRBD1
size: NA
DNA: TGTGCCACCATCCCCGAGGGACAGGGGAACACTGAAGCTTTCTTT
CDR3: CATIPEGQGNTEAFF

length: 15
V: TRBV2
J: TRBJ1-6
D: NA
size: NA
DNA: TGTGCCAGCATTGGGGGCTCGGCAGGGGTGTTTACCCTCCACTTT
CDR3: CASIGGSAGVFTLHF

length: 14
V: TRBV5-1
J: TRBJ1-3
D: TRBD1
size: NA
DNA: TGCGCCAGCAGCGGGACAGGGCCTGGAAACACCATATATTTT
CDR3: CASSGTGPGNTIYF

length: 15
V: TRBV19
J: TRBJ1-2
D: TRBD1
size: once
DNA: TGTGCCAGTAGTACGGGACAGGGCGGCCGGTATGGCTACACCTTC
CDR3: CASSTGQGGRYGYTF

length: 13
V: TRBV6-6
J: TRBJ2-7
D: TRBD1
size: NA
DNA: TGTGCCAGCAGTCCCCGGACAGGACCCGAGCAGTACTTC
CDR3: CASSPRTGPEQYF

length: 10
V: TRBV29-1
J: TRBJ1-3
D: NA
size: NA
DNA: TGCAGCGCGGGCGGGAACACCATATATTTT
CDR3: CSAGGNTIYF

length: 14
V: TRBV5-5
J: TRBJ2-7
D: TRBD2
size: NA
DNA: TGTGCCAGCAGCTTGACTAGCGGGGGGTGGGAGCAGTACTTC
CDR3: CASSLTSGGWEQYF

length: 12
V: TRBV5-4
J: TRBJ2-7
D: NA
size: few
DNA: TGTGCCAGCAGCTACAACTCCTACGAGCAGTACTTC
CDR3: CASSYNSYEQYF

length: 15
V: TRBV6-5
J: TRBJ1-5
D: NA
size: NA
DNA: TGTGCCAGCAGTCTCGACAGAAATCAAAATCAGCCCCAGCATTTT
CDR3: CASSLDRNQNQPQHF

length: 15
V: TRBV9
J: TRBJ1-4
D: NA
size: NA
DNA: TGTGCCAGCAGCGTAGAGGGGCAGGTTTATGAAAAACTGTTTTTT
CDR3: CASSVEGQVYEKLFF

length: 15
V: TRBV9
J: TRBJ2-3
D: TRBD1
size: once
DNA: TGTGCCAGCAGCACCCAGGACAGGGGGCGGAATACGCAGTATTTT
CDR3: CASSTQDRGRNTQYF